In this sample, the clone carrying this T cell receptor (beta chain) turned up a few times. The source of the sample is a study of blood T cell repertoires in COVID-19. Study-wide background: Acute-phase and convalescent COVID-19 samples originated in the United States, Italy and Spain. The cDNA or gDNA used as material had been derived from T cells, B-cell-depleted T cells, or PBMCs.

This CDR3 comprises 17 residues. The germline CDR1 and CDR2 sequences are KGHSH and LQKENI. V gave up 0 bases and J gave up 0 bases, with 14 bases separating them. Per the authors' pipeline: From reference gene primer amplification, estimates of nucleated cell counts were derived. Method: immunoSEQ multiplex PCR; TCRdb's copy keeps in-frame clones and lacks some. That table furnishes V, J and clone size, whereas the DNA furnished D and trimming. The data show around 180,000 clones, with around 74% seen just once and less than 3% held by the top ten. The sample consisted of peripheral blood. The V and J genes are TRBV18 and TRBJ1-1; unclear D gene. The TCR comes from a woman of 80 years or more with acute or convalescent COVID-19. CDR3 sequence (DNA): TGTGCCAGCTCACCACCGATGAGTGGCGGAGTGAACACTGAAGCTTTCTTT. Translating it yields CASSPPMSGGVNTEAFF.